This T cell receptor (beta chain) was documented in a study of a mutant IDH1 vaccine in newly diagnosed glioma. Study details: Every participant had undergone radiotherapy, temozolomide, or both before, and most underwent both.

Worth noting for this clone: Its antigen is unknown.

Here immunoSEQ multiplex PCR was the method, and the copy in TCRdb shows in-frame clones only, minus some. The data show around 84,000 clones, with 81% seen just once and roughly 5.6% held by the top ten. V was pared by 7 bases and J by 2 bases, with 13 bases of the junction left unmatched. The CDR3 has 16 amino acids. The germline CDR1 and CDR2 sequences are LNHDA and SQIVND (reference sequence). Noted time point: week 47, end of study. Topical imiquimod accompanied each vaccine dose, which consisted of 300 ug of mutant IDH1 20-mer peptide. Every donor had a new WHO grade 3 or 4 astrocytoma that was IDH1-mutant, with loss of nuclear ATRX.

This specimen consisted of PBMCs, obtained from a glioma patient whose treatment included an IDH1 peptide vaccine. The rearrangement joins TRBV19 to TRBJ1-2; 7 nucleotides match TRBD1. The TCR was taken from a man in his forties or fifties with glioma. The CDR3 spells CASISWPSGQNYGYTF. DNA for the CDR3: TGTGCCAGTATCTCTTGGCCCTCGGGACAGAACTATGGCTACACCTTC.